A single sample is the source of the 18 T cell receptor beta chains below, sequenced in a study of cytomegalovirus exposure and HLA in healthy donors. PCR involved 60 Vbeta and 13 Jbeta primers. Profiling relied on immunoSEQ multiplex PCR, and the TCRdb table lists in-frame clones only, not all of them. The data show approximately 100,000 clones, around 10% seen once. What was sequenced was PBMCs. The origin of the receptors is a man between 35 and 55 years old in good health and CMV-seropositive.

This clone was picked up a small number of times. The chain couples TRBV29-1 to TRBJ1-1, with D unresolved. The V end lost 2 bases, the J end lost 2 bases, and 12 bases lay between the germline ends. CDR1 is SQVTM, CDR2 ANQGSEA, per germline. This CDR3 spans 14 amino acids. The CDR3 loop reads CSVEMRTPNTEAFF. The CDR3 DNA is TGCAGCGTTGAAATGAGAACTCCTAACACTGAAGCTTTCTTT.

The gene calls are TRBV6-5 and TRBJ1-2, with 9 bases lining up with TRBD1. This CDR3 comprises 15 residues. Germline CDR1 and CDR2: MNHEY and SVGAGI. The V and J ends lost 4 bases and 2 bases, in that order; junction bases with no gene match: 5. CDR3 nucleotides: TGTGCCAGCAGTTTCGGGACAGGGTTGAACTATGGCTACACCTTC. Encoded protein: CASSFGTGLNYGYTF.

This clone was seen more than once but under ten times. The chain carries TRBV25-1 and TRBJ2-2; the match to TRBD1 covers 7 bases. The trim removed 2 bases at V and 3 bases at J, leaving 6 bases unmatched. Germline CDR1 MGHDK, CDR2 SYGVNS. The CDR3 is 16 amino acids. The CDR3 DNA reads as TGTGCCAGCAGTGAAATCTTTCAGGGGGACACCGGGGAGCTGTTTTTT. Its protein product is CASSEIFQGDTGELFF.

The genes are TRBV5-1 and TRBJ2-1; the D gene is possibly TRBD2 (6 bases). V lost 0 bases and J lost 4, with 11 bases in between. CDR3 length: 15 amino acids. The V gene's germline CDR1 is SGHRS and CDR2 YFSETQ. For the CDR3, the DNA is TGCGCCAGCAGCTTGGTTAGCGGAGGGTACAATGAGCAGTTCTTC. This encodes CASSLVSGGYNEQFF.

The V call is TRBV11-2, the J call TRBJ2-7; D is uncertain. Trimming pared 3 bases from V and 3 bases from J, leaving 9 bases between. CDR3 length: 13 amino acids. CDR1 SGHAT and CDR2 FQNNGV come from the germline V gene. CDR3: CASSFPGSYEQYF. The CDR3 bases are TGTGCCAGCAGCTTCCCAGGAAGCTACGAGCAGTACTTC.

This chain links TRBV5-4 with TRBJ2-7, with 12 bases aligning to TRBD1. This CDR3 has 14 amino acids. The germline V gene encodes CDR1 SGHNT and CDR2 YYREEE (reference sequence). Trimming removed 6 bases from V and 4 bases from J; junction bases left unmatched: 5. Here the CDR3 DNA reads TGTGCCAGCACTCAGGGACAGGGGGCATACGAGCAGTACTTC. Translated: CASTQGQGAYEQYF.

This clone was seen a few times. The chain joins TRBV11-1 to TRBJ1-1; a weak D match, TRBD1 (5 bases). The CDR3 covers 12 residues. V was shortened by 10 bases and J by 4 bases, with 13 bases between the two germline ends. Looked up from germline, CDR1 is SGHAT and CDR2 is FQDESV (reference sequence). CDR3 sequence (DNA): TGTGCCATCAGGGAGTTTGGCACTGAAGCTTTCTTT. Its protein is CAIREFGTEAFF.

The chain is built from TRBV5-8 and TRBJ2-5, with 7 nucleotides matching TRBD1. The end of the DNA aligns better with TRBJ2-7, so the J call may be wrong. The CDR3 totals 13 residues. CDR1 is SGHTS and CDR2 is YDEGEE in the germline V gene. The DNA for the CDR3 is TGTGCCAGCAGCGAAGGGACAGCCTACGAGCAGTACTTC. This encodes CASSEGTAYEQYF.

The V and J genes are TRBV6-1 and TRBJ1-2; no reliable D call. Germline V gene data show CDR1 as MNHNS and CDR2 as SASEGT. This CDR3 is 15 amino acids long. The ends were cut back, 2 bases at V and 6 bases at J, with 16 bases in the middle. CDR3 nucleotide sequence: TGTGCCAGCAGTGAAATAAGTCGGGTGGAGCATGGCTACACCTTC. Protein product: CASSEISRVEHGYTF.

This clone was detected only a few times. The V call is TRBV25-1, the J call TRBJ2-2; 7 nucleotides match TRBD2. Trimming cost V 2 bases and J 6 bases; bases outside gene matches: 0. The CDR3 extends over 13 amino acids. Germline CDR1 MGHDK, CDR2 SYGVNS. CDR3 in DNA: TGTGCCAGCAGTGAACGGGGGGCCGGGGAGCTGTTTTTT. Protein sequence: CASSERGAGELFF. The full variable domain, its missing parts supplied by reference TRBV25-1 and TRBJ2-2, is EADIYQTPRYLVIGTGKKITLECSQTMGHDKMYWYQQDPGMELHLIHYSYGVNSTEKGDLSSESTVSRIRTEHFPLTLESARPSHTSQYLCASSERGAGELFFGEGSRLTVL.

This clone was seen a handful of times. The chain couples TRBV4-3 to TRBJ2-2, with a tentative D call TRBD2 (6 bases). The germline V gene encodes CDR1 LGHNA and CDR2 YSLEER. V was cut by 1 base and J by 4 bases, with 13 bases left in between. The CDR3 consists of 16 residues. This chain's CDR3 is CASSQASGVFTGELFF. CDR3 DNA: TGCGCCAGCAGCCAAGCTTCGGGAGTGTTCACCGGGGAGCTGTTTTTT.

This clone has only a few counts. V usage is TRBV27 and J usage is TRBJ1-2; TRBD1 is a possible D gene (6 bases). The CDR3 sequence is 13 residues long. V shed 5 bases and J shed 7 bases, with 14 bases lying between them. Germline values: CDR1 MNHEY, CDR2 SMNVEV (reference sequence). The chain's CDR3 is CASSRGALLGYTF. CDR3 sequence (DNA): TGTGCCAGCAGTCGGGGGGCGCTTCTTGGCTACACCTTC.

The chain is built from TRBV15 and TRBJ2-7; 8 bases map to TRBD2. CDR3 size: 14 residues. Germline CDR1 is LNHNV and CDR2 is YYDKDF (reference sequence). Losses at the gene ends were 1 base for V and 3 bases for J; bases not matched to a gene: 2. The CDR3 DNA follows: TGTGCCACCAGCAGAGCCGGGAGGGACTACGAGCAGTACTTC. It translates to CATSRAGRDYEQYF.

V is TRBV7-6 and J is TRBJ1-1; D is uncertain. V was clipped by 0 bases and J by 1 base, with 6 bases between them. The CDR3 loop spans 14 amino acids. The germline V gene has CDR1 SGHVS and CDR2 FNYEAQ. The CDR3 nucleotides read TGTGCCAGCAGCTTAGCCTACGGGAACACTGAAGCTTTCTTT. Translated: CASSLAYGNTEAFF.

The chain has TRBV7-2 and TRBJ2-3; 7 nucleotides match TRBD1. The germline CDR1 and CDR2 sequences are SGHTA and FQGNSA. The CDR3 covers 14 residues. V shed 5 bases, J shed 6 bases, and the junction held 8 bases outside the gene matches. CDR3 loop: CASSQRDRVDTQYF. In DNA, the CDR3 is TGTGCCAGCAGCCAGCGAGACAGGGTGGATACGCAGTATTTT.

This clone was observed many times. The chain is built from TRBV5-6 and TRBJ2-7; 7 nucleotides agree with TRBD1. The trim removed 3 bases at V and 2 bases at J, leaving 5 bases unmatched. Germline CDR1 SGHDT, CDR2 YYEEEE. The CDR3 spans 14 residues. As DNA, the CDR3 is TGTGCCAGCAGCTGGGGACAGCGCACCTACGAGCAGTACTTC. It specifies CASSWGQRTYEQYF.

The table lists this clone with a few counts. The rearrangement joins TRBV7-9 to TRBJ2-5; 7 bases fit TRBD1. Trimming removed 5 bases from V and 1 base from J; junction bases left unmatched: 10. This CDR3 is built from 16 residues. Germline V gene lookup returns CDR1 SEHNR and CDR2 FQNEAQ (reference sequence). As DNA, the CDR3 is TGTGCCAGCAGCCGAAGACGACAGGGACCCCAAGAGACCCAGTACTTC. It encodes CASSRRRQGPQETQYF.

This clone was detected a few times. The chain is built from TRBV10-2 and TRBJ2-1; a possible D gene is TRBD2 (6 bases). The CDR3 is 14 amino acids. The germline V gene encodes CDR1 WSHSY and CDR2 SAAADI. Trimming left V 5 bases short and J 7 bases short, with 15 bases between. CDR3 sequence reads: CASSPDYLGNEQFF. CDR3 nucleotide sequence: TGCGCCAGCAGTCCGGACTACCTTGGTAATGAGCAGTTCTTC.